Described below is a single T cell receptor beta chain sequence and its context. The sample comes from a study of blood T cell repertoires in COVID-19. Study-level information: COVID-19 samples collected from the United States, Italy and Spain covered acute and convalescent phases. From T cells, B-cell-depleted T cells, or PBMCs came the material, which was cDNA or gDNA.

Germline lookup yields CDR1 MNHEY and CDR2 SMNVEV (reference sequence). J was trimmed by 5 bases and V by 1 base; bases with no gene match: 6. The CDR3 is made up of 17 amino acids. Per the authors' pipeline: Amplification of reference gene primers was used by the study to estimate nucleated cell counts. Generated by immunoSEQ multiplex PCR, the TCRdb table keeps only in-frame clones and is missing some. From that table come the V and J calls and clone size; the DNA was used to work out D and trimming. The sample consists of a few hundred thousand clones, over 70% of them appearing once. This TCR came from a man aged 50-60 years with active or convalescent COVID-19. The sequencing input was peripheral blood. V gene TRBV27 combines with J gene TRBJ2-3; TRBD2 matches 13 bases. The CDR3 region has the DNA TGTGCCAGCAGTTTATGGGGACTAGCGGGGAGTCGAGATACGCAGTATTTT. This sequence encodes CASSLWGLAGSRDTQYF.